This T cell receptor (beta chain) appears in the sequencing data of a study of type 1 regulatory T cells. Study-level information: T-allo10 is a Tr1-enriched, alloantigen-specific CD4 T cell product made in vitro.

One entry per CDR3 protein results from TCRdb running MiXCR on the reads. The sample includes 60,000 to 80,000 distinct CDR3 sequences, nearly 65% of them seen just once. As regards this clonotype: The antigen is undetermined.

This CDR3 is built from 13 residues. The germline CDR1 and CDR2 sequences are MNHEY and SVGEGT. Germline trimming cut 5 bases from V and 6 bases from J; bases unmatched to any gene: 4. The graft donor-derived T-allo10 cells reportedly recognize host alloantigens, are anergic, and suppress alloantigen-specifically. The source is a human donor in good health. J is TRBJ1-5 and V is TRBV6-2 or TRBV6-3, with 7 bases lining up with TRBD1. The source material was cultured T cells, either the whole culture or a sorted T cell fraction (not recorded which). Specified subset: Tr1-enriched cell product generated in vitro against host alloantigens. The CDR3 nucleotides are TGTGCCAGCAGTCGCGACAGGGTTCAGCCCCAGCATTTT. This encodes CASSRDRVQPQHF.